Listed below are T cell receptor beta chains from one sample, sequenced in a study of the immune and genomic landscape of osteosarcoma. Measured with immunoSEQ multiplex PCR; TCRdb has only the in-frame clones, and not every one. Counted here are about 6,200 clones, around 68% occurring once; the ten biggest clones make up around 16%. Material for sequencing was osteosarcoma tumor tissue from the lung. The source is a human donor with osteosarcoma. Both conserved end residues are trimmed from each CDR3.

j_gene	v_gene	CDR3aa
TRBJ1-5	TRBV14	ASSQGGDRPQH
TRBJ2-1	TRBV9	ASSVEDYNEQF
TRBJ1-6	TRBV5-1	ASSWTVLEAYNSPLH
TRBJ2-5	TRBV7-3	ASSPNGGRETQY
TRBJ2-5	TRBV7-9	ASSLGIGQETQY
TRBJ2-1	TRBV11-2	ASSSQTGFYNEQF
TRBJ2-7	TRBV30	AWSVVDGPYEQY
TRBJ1-2	TRBV6-5	ASSTRTGKVDGYT
TRBJ2-2	TRBV19	ASSYFEGAVIDTGELF
TRBJ2-3	TRBV9	ASSAHPGTSGGDSDTQY
TRBJ1-2	TRBV7-6	ASSLGPGRGSFGYT
TRBJ1-6	TRBV19	ASSMGVFYNSPLH
TRBJ2-7	TRBV7-9	ASSPMGLYEQY
TRBJ2-7	TRBV7-9	ASSLLGTLEEAYEQY
TRBJ2-1	TRBV5-1	ASSDSNSYNEQF
TRBJ1-5	TRBV19	ASSLFAGRAQPQH
TRBJ2-7	TRBV9	ASSVDGSYEQY
TRBJ1-2	TRBV6-5	ASSPGTGGGLGYT
TRBJ2-1	TRBV27	ASINWAGSNEQF
TRBJ2-7	TRBV10-3	AISEGAGGRLGEQY
TRBJ1-2	TRBV6-1	ASSLDRYLGYT
TRBJ2-3	TRBV5-6	ASSLWAGGPPDTQY
TRBJ2-1	TRBV11-2	ASSLEASGANEQF
TRBJ1-1	TRBV9	ASSVVGSGAEAF
TRBJ2-1	TRBV6-5	ASSIAGGSEQF
TRBJ2-1	TRBV13	ASSLGGGGSEQF
TRBJ2-7	TRBV2	ASARTSGYEQY
TRBJ2-1	TRBV7-9	ASSPGRLTYNEQF
NA	TRBV7-2	ASSPWTGLTGDEQY
TRBJ1-2	TRBV29-1	SVYGTGLFYT
TRBJ1-5	TRBV27	ASRSGGVGNQPQH
TRBJ1-2	TRBV27	ASSLGPRHGYT
TRBJ1-3	TRBV27	ASRPTLGQSSGNTIY
TRBJ2-1	TRBV2	ASSEGTPSYNEQF
TRBJ1-4	TRBV18	ASRRSATNEKLF
TRBJ1-6	TRBV6-4	ASSDSEGDNSPLH
TRBJ1-1	TRBV21-1	ASSKGGEITEAF
TRBJ1-1	TRBV6-6	ASSYSGEASAEAF
TRBJ2-2	TRBV18	ASSPSGQGGTGELF
TRBJ1-5	TRBV4-2	ASSLTVYSNQPQH
TRBJ2-7	TRBV5-4	ASSLSGGQGDYEQY
TRBJ1-1	TRBV30	AWTRANTEAF
TRBJ2-3	TRBV7-2	ASSADYLSTDTQY
TRBJ2-3	TRBV19	ASSIDTSGSTDTQY
TRBJ2-1	TRBV7-8	ASSLLESVDNEQF
TRBJ1-1	TRBV15	ATSRPNTEAF
TRBJ1-4	TRBV5-1	ASSLAEAGSWEKLF
TRBJ1-2	TRBV4-3	ASSQDMTDIYGYT
TRBJ1-6	TRBV4-1	ASSQDPGTGYNSPLH
TRBJ1-1	TRBV14	ASSSRWGMAEAF